What follows describes a single T cell receptor beta chain. The antigen it recognizes is unknown. The record has no base qualities; no much larger clone is one base away. Enrolling through a virtual design, the prospective study's participants ranged in age from roughly 18 to 95 years and lived across 24 United States geographic areas. In the prospective study, cohorts were assigned on the basis of participant-reported clinical history obtained from a screening survey and a study questionnaire. ImmuneRACE Cohort 3 recovered participants were defined by two consecutive negative NP/OP PCR tests, healthcare professional clearance, or symptom resolution. Each participant in the prospective study had whole blood, serum and a nasopharyngeal or oropharyngeal swab collected by mobile phlebotomists. Prospective study participants could optionally give additional blood draws and questionnaires over an approximately two-month period. Prospective study blood samples were shipped either frozen or at room temperature before DNA extraction.

The immunoSEQ Assay, a bias-controlled multiplex PCR, was used to amplify TCRbeta CDR3 regions from genomic DNA. As for the authors' bioinformatics: Nucleated cell counts per sample were estimated from amplification of reference gene primers within the assay. To quantify the absolute abundance of each unique TCRbeta CDR3 rearrangement, sequence reads were collapsed and filtered. For each sample, productive Simpson clonality was calculated by taking the square root of Simpson's diversity index across productive rearrangements. Here the immuneACCESS table is served through TCRdb, limited to in-frame sequences with V and J called. Missing clones are a known gap in these copies; in checked studies unresolved V genes cover under half, and the rest lacks a known reason. The DNA was the basis for D and trimming; V, J and clone size are from that table. For this sample the table gives about 260,000 clones, of which around 87% were detected only once. Jointly, the top ten make up 2.4% of the sample.

CDR1 and CDR2, per the germline V gene (reference sequence), are MNHEY and SMNVEV. The CDR3 goes from the cysteine to the phenylalanine over 14 residues. CDR3 DNA only is kept here, 42 bases in frame from base 1. Cut back by 4 bases and 7 bases, the V and J ends lie 14 bases apart. The data derive from a study of blood T cell repertoires in COVID-19 (dated by TCRdb to about 2020). A note on the overall study: The collaborator samples originated in the United States, Italy and Spain and spanned the acute and convalescent phases of COVID-19. The material from the prospective study consisted of cDNA or gDNA derived from T cells, B-cell-depleted T cells, or PBMCs. The dataset comprised deeply sampled blood TCRbeta repertoires from subjects exposed to, actively infected with, or recovered from COVID-19. The repertoires were released in a freely available public database intended as a resource for research on the immune response to SARS-CoV-2. The samples were drawn from two sources: the first 160 participants of the ongoing ImmuneRACE study, and 1,000 to 1,500 subjects contributed by 6 global collaborators. The sample metadata nearly always contained a de-identified subject ID, COVID-19 status, age in years and sex. Where available, HLA class I and class II types were obtained from metadata supplied by the sample provider rather than from assay-based typing.

Results the study describes overall, beyond this receptor: How much clinical and demographic metadata was included differed by source and by participant, and the metadata was provided uncurated.

The chain links TRBV27 with TRBJ2-1, with an unclear D gene assignment. This receptor was obtained from a woman between 18 and 29 years old who had recovered from COVID-19. The material sequenced was PBMCs or T cells enriched from blood (not recorded which). Read as DNA, the sequence is TGTGCCAGCAGTTCGAGGATTAGTGAGAATGAGCAGTTCTTC. This codes for CASSSRISENEQFF.